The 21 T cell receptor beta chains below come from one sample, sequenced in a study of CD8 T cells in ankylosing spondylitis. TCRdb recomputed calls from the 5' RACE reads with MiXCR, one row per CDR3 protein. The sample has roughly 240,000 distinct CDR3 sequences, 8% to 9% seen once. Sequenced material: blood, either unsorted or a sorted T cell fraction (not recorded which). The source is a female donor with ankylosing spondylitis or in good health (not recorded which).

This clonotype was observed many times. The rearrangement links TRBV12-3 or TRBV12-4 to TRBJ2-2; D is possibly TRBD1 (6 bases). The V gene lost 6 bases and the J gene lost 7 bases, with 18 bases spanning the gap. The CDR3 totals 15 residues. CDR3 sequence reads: CASSESGARGGELFF. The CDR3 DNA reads TGTGCCAGCAGCGAGAGCGGAGCCAGGGGCGGGGAGCTGTTTTTT.

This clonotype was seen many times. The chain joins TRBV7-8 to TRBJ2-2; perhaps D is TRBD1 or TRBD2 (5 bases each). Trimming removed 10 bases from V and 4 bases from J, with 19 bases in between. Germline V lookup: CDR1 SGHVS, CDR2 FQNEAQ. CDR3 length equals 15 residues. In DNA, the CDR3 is TGTGCCATTTCTTCACGGGGAGACAGCACCGGGGAGCTGTTTTTT. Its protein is CAISSRGDSTGELFF.

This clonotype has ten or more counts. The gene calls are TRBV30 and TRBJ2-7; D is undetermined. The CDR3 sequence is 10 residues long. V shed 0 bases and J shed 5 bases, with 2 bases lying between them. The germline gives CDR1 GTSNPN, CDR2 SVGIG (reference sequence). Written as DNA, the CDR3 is TGTGCCTGGAGTGTAGACGAGCAGTACTTC. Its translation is CAWSVDEQYF.

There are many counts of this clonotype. CDR3 loop: CSASSGTSGTYEQYF. DNA of the CDR3: TGCAGTGCTAGCTCTGGGACTAGCGGTACCTACGAGCAGTACTTC. The chain joins TRBV20-1 to TRBJ2-7; 11 bases fit TRBD2. The CDR3 contains 15 residues. With 3 bases clipped from V and 2 bases from J, the junction kept 6 bases outside the gene matches. CDR1 and CDR2 (germline): DFQATT, SNEGSKA (reference sequence).

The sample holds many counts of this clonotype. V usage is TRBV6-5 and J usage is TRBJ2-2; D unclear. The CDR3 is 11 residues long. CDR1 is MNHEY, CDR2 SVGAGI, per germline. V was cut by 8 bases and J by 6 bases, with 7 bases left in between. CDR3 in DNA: TGTGCCAGCCACCAGGCCGGGGAGCTGTTTTTT. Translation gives CASHQAGELFF.

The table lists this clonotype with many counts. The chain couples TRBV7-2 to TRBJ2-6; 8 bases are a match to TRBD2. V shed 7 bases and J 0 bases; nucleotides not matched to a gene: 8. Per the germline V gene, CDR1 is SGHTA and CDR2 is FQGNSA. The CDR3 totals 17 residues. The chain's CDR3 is CASTLAGGISGANVLTF. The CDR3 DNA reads TGTGCCAGCACCCTAGCGGGCGGGATCTCTGGGGCCAACGTCCTGACTTTC. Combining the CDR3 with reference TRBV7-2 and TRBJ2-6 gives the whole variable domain GAGVSQSPSNKVTEKGKDVELRCDPISGHTALYWYRQSLGQGLEFLIYFQGNSAPDKSGLPSDRFSAERTGGSVSTLTIQRTQQEDSAVYLCASTLAGGISGANVLTFGAGSRLTVL.

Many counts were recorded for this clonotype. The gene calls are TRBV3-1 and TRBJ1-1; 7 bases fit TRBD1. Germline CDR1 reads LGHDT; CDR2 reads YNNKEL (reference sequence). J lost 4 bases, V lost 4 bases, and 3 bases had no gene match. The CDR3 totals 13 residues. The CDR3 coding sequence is TGTGCCAGCAGCCGACAGGGTAGCACTGAAGCTTTCTTT. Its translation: CASSRQGSTEAFF.

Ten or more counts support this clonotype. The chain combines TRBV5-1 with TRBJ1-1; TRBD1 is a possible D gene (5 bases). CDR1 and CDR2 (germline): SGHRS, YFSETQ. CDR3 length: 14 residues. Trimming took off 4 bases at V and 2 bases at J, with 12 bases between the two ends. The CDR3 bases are TGCGCCAGCAGCGGGGGACTTCCCAACACTGAAGCTTTCTTT. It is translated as CASSGGLPNTEAFF.

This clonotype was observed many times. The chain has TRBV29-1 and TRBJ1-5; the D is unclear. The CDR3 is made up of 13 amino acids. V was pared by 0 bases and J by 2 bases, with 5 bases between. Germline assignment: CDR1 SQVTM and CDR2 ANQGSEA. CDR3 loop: CSVEEGGNQPQHF. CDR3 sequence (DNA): TGCAGCGTTGAAGAAGGAGGCAATCAGCCCCAGCATTTT. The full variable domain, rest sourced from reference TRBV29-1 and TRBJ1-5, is SAVISQKPSRDICQRGTSLTIQCQVDSQVTMMFWYRQQPGQSLTLIATANQGSEATYESGFVIDKFPISRPNLTFSTLTVSNMSPEDSSIYLCSVEEGGNQPQHFGDGTRLSIL.

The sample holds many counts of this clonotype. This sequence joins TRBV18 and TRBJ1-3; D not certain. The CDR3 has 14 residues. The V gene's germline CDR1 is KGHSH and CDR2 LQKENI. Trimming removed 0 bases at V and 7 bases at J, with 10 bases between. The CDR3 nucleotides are TGTGCCAGCTCACCACCGGACCTGGGGAACACCATATATTTT. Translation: CASSPPDLGNTIYF.

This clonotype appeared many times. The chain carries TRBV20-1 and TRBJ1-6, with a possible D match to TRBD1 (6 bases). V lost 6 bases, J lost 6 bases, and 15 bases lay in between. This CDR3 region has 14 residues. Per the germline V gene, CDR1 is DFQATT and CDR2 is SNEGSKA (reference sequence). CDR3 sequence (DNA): TGCAGTGCAACCCGGACAGCCGGTAATTCACCCCTCCACTTT. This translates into CSATRTAGNSPLHF.

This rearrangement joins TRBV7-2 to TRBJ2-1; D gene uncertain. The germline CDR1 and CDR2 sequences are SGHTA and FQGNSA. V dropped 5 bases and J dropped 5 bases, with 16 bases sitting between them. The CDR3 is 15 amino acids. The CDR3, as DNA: TGTGCCAGCAGCCCTCGTTCGAGTTTGCACAATGAGCAGTTCTTC. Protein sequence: CASSPRSSLHNEQFF.

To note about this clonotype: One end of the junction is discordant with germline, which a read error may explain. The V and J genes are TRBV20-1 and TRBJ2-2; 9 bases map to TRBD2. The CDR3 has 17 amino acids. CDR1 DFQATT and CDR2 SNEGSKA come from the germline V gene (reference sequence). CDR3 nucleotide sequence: TGCTGTGCTAGAGATCAACGGACTAGCGAGAACACCGGGGAGCTGTTTTTT. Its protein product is CCARDQRTSENTGELFF.

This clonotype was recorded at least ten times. CDR3 in amino acids: CASSSPMGSGRNEQFF. Here the CDR3 DNA reads TGTGCCAGCAGCTCCCCCATGGGGAGCGGGAGGAATGAGCAGTTCTTC. This chain joins TRBV11-2 and TRBJ2-1, with 9 bases fitting TRBD2. Germline V lookup: CDR1 SGHAT, CDR2 FQNNGV. The CDR3 is made up of 16 amino acids. J was trimmed by 7 bases and V by 4 bases; bases with no gene match: 11.

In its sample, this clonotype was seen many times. CDR3 bases: TGTGCCAGCATGGACAGGGGTCAATGGTCCGGGACTGAAGCTTTCTTT. Translated, it gives CASMDRGQWSGTEAFF. The chain joins TRBV6-2 or TRBV6-3 to TRBJ1-1; 9 positions match TRBD1. The CDR3 length is 16 residues. The J segment lost 5 bases and the V segment lost 7 bases, leaving 14 bases of the junction unmatched. CDR1 MNHEY and CDR2 SVGEGT come from the germline V gene.

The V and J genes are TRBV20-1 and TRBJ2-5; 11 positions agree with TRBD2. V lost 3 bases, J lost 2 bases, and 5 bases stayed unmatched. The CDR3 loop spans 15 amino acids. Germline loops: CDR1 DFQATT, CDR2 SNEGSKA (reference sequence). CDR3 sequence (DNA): TGCAGTGCTAGTGAGACTAGCGGGATTCAAGAGACCCAGTACTTC. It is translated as CSASETSGIQETQYF.

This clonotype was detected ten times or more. The CDR3 coding sequence is TGTGCCAGCAGCGTAGATAGCGGGAGAAACATTCAGTACTTC. This codes for CASSVDSGRNIQYF. The chain joins TRBV9 to TRBJ2-4, with TRBD2 identical over 9 bases. V lost 0 bases, J lost 6 bases, and 1 base stayed unmatched. Germline CDR1 and CDR2: SGDLS and YYNGEE. The CDR3 is 14 amino acids.

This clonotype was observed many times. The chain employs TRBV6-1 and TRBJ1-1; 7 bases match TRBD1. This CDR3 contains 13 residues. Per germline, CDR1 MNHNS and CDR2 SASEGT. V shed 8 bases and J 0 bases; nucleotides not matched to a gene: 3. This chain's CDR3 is CASDREMNTEAFF. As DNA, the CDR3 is TGTGCCAGCGACAGGGAAATGAACACTGAAGCTTTCTTT.

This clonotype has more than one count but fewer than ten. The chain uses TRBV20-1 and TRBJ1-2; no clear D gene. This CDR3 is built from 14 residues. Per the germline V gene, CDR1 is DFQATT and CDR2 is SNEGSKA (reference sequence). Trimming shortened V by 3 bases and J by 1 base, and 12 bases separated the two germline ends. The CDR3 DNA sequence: TGCAGTGCTAGGTCCCCCCGCGGTAACTATGGCTACACCTTC. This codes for CSARSPRGNYGYTF.

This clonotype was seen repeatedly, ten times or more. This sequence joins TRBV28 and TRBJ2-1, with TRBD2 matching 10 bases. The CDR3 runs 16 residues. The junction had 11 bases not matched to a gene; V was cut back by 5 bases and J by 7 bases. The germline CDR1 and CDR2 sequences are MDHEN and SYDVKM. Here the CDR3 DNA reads TGTGCCAGCAGTGCACACCTAGCGGGAGCTTGGAATGAGCAGTTCTTC. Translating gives CASSAHLAGAWNEQFF. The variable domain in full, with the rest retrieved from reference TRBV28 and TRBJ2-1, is DVKVTQSSRYLVKRTGEKVFLECVQDMDHENMFWYRQDPGLGLRLIYFSYDVKMKEKGDIPEGYSVSREKKERFSLILESASTNQTSMYLCASSAHLAGAWNEQFFGPGTRLTVL.

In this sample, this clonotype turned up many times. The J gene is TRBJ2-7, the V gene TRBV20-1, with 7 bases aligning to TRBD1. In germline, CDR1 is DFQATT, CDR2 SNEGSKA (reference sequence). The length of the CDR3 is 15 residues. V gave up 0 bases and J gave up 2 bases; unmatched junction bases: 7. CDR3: CSARERTGPPYEQYF. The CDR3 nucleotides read TGCAGTGCTAGAGAGAGGACAGGCCCTCCCTACGAGCAGTACTTC.